The clone carrying this T cell receptor (beta chain) was observed a handful of times. The CDR3 sequence is 15 residues long. The germline V gene encodes CDR1 MNHNS and CDR2 SASEGT. Trimming left V 2 bases short and J 3 bases short, with 13 bases between. These data come from a study of blood T cell repertoires in COVID-19. Study-level information: Sources were T cells, B-cell-depleted T cells, or PBMCs; the material itself was cDNA or gDNA.

Under the authors' procedure: Nucleated cell number was recorded as an estimate derived from reference gene primer amplification. Repertoires were generated with immunoSEQ multiplex PCR, while TCRdb's copy carries only in-frame clones and drops some. Clone size and the V and J calls come from that table; the DNA yielded D and trimming. Altogether approximately 250,000 clones are present, approximately 90% being singletons, with the ten largest covering 3.6%. The sequence came from a man in his late teens or twenties with active or convalescent COVID-19. Sequencing was performed on peripheral blood. This chain joins TRBV6-1 and TRBJ1-2; D remains ambiguous. CDR3 bases: TGTGCCAGCAGTGAAATCCAAAGAGTAGACTATGGCTACACCTTC. It yields the protein CASSEIQRVDYGYTF.